Shown below are 10 T cell receptor beta chains from a single sample sequenced in a study of T cells in Graves' hyperthyroidism and ophthalmopathy. It was RNA transcripts that yielded the amplified TCR beta CDR3 regions. First-round RT-PCR targeting the TCR CDR3 was performed with the HTBI primer set. TCRdb used MiXCR to reprocess the multiplex PCR reads, holding one entry per CDR3 protein. The table shows about 660,000 distinct CDR3 sequences, with approximately 42% occurring only once. Sample: peripheral blood or thyroid tissue (not recorded which). These receptors all stem from an adult man with Graves' disease, either hyperthyroidism or ophthalmopathy (not recorded which).

There are many counts of this clonotype. The rearrangement links TRBV19 to TRBJ1-5; perhaps TRBD1 as D (5 bases). V was trimmed by 4 bases and J by 2 bases, leaving 12 bases between them. This CDR3 comprises 15 residues. Germline CDR1 reads LNHDA; CDR2 reads SQIVND (reference sequence). The CDR3 nucleotides are TGTGCCAGTAGTAGCGGGGCCGTGGGCAATCAGCCCCAGCATTTT. As protein: CASSSGAVGNQPQHF.

This chain links TRBV29-1 with TRBJ1-2; the match to TRBD1 covers 7 bases. Germline V gene lookup returns CDR1 SQVTM and CDR2 ANQGSEA. Trimming cost V 6 bases and J 1 base; bases outside gene matches: 11. This CDR3 has 15 amino acids. The CDR3 sequence: CSVPDRDRFNYGYTF. The CDR3 DNA reads TGCAGCGTCCCTGACAGGGACCGTTTTAACTATGGCTACACCTTC.

CDR3 sequence (DNA): TGTGCCAGCAGACGGGGGACTAGCGGGAGCGGCACCGGGGAGCTGTTTTTT. Translating gives CASRRGTSGSGTGELFF. V is TRBV2 and J is TRBJ2-2; 14 positions agree with TRBD2. The CDR3 has 17 residues. Germline trimming cut 6 bases from V and 4 bases from J; bases unmatched to any gene: 7. The germline CDR1 and CDR2 sequences are SNHLY and FYNNEI. Looking up the rest from reference TRBV2 and TRBJ2-2 gives the full variable domain: EPEVTQTPSHQVTQMGQEVILRCVPISNHLYFYWYRQILGQKVEFLVSFYNNEISEKSEIFDDQFSVERPDGSNFTLKIRSTKLEDSAMYFCASRRGTSGSGTGELFFGEGSRLTVL.

Concerning this clonotype: A read error may produce the germline difference seen at one junction end. The chain employs TRBV10-3 and TRBJ1-2; 8 bases match TRBD1. The CDR3 has 15 amino acids. In germline, CDR1 is ENHRY, CDR2 SYGVKD. In DNA form, the CDR3 reads TGTGCCAGCAGTTTTGGACAGGGCGATCACTATGGCTACACCTTC. Its translation: CASSFGQGDHYGYTF.

This clonotype was recorded at least ten times. This rearrangement joins TRBV7-8 to TRBJ2-7; tentatively, D is TRBD2 (5 bases). CDR3 length equals 14 residues. V was shortened by 0 bases and J by 7 bases, with 13 bases between the two germline ends. Germline V gene data show CDR1 as SGHVS and CDR2 as FQNEAQ. The CDR3 sequence: CASSLAPGVGEQYF. For the CDR3, the DNA is TGTGCCAGCAGCTTAGCGCCCGGGGTGGGGGAGCAGTACTTC.

The V and J genes are TRBV12-3 or TRBV12-4 and TRBJ1-5; weak D call: TRBD1 (6 bases). This CDR3 region has 15 residues. Trimming took off 5 bases at V and 6 bases at J, with 17 bases between the two ends. CDR3 in DNA: TGTGCCAGCAGTGATCAGAGGGGGGCTGGTCAGCCCCAGCATTTT. Translation gives CASSDQRGAGQPQHF.

This clonotype has a count of ten or more. The rearrangement joins TRBV7-6 to TRBJ2-5, with TRBD2 identical over 12 bases. The CDR3 has 16 amino acids. CDR1 and CDR2 from the germline V gene are SGHVS and FNYEAQ. With 0 bases clipped from V and 4 bases from J, the junction kept 3 bases outside the gene matches. In nucleotides, the CDR3 is TGTGCCAGCAGCTTAGCGCCTAGCGGGGGGGCAGAGACCCAGTACTTC. Translating gives CASSLAPSGGAETQYF.

The rearrangement uses TRBV29-1 and TRBJ1-3; weak D call: TRBD1 (5 bases). The CDR3 runs to 14 residues. CDR1 is SQVTM, CDR2 ANQGSEA, per germline. Trimming shortened V by 8 bases and J by 0 bases, and 14 bases separated the two germline ends. The DNA of the CDR3 is TGCAGCTCCCGACAGTTCAGCTCTGGAAACACCATATATTTT. This translates into CSSRQFSSGNTIYF.

Remarks on this clonotype: A read error is possible here, since a much larger clone lies one base away. V gene TRBV7-8 combines with J gene TRBJ2-7; 13 nucleotides line up with TRBD2. The V gene's germline CDR1 is SGHVS and CDR2 FQNEAQ. This CDR3 spans 15 amino acids. The V segment lost 4 bases and the J segment 3 bases; nucleotides outside the gene matches: 3. CDR3 in amino acids: CASSYRTSGGYEQYF. As DNA, the CDR3 is TGTGCCAGCAGCTACCGGACTAGCGGGGGCTACGAGCAGTACTTC.

CDR3 DNA sequence: TGCAGTGCTGGCCGAGACGAGCAGTACTTC. Its protein is CSAGRDEQYF. The V and J genes are TRBV20-1 and TRBJ2-7; D is unresolved. The V end lost 5 bases, the J end lost 5 bases, and 7 bases lay between the germline ends. The CDR3 sequence is 10 residues long. Germline V gene lookup returns CDR1 DFQATT and CDR2 SNEGSKA (reference sequence).